Listed here are 20 T cell receptor beta chains from one sample, sequenced in a study of early T cells in non-severe SARS-CoV-2 infection. TCRdb reprocessed the 5' RACE reads via MiXCR and lists one record per CDR3 protein. Among 45,000 to 65,000 distinct CDR3 sequences, about 9.7% were seen once, and the ten largest hold roughly 4%. Sequenced: whole blood. The receptor set was obtained from an adult who was a healthcare worker with PCR-confirmed SARS-CoV-2 infection or an uninfected control (not recorded which).

This clonotype occurred many times. The chain is built from TRBV20-1 and TRBJ2-3; TRBD1 agrees at 9 bases. Unmatched junction bases numbered 8, after V lost 5 bases and J lost 2 bases. Germline V gives CDR1 DFQATT, CDR2 SNEGSKA (reference sequence). The CDR3 loop spans 15 amino acids. The CDR3 nucleotides are TGCAGTGCTCACCCGGGACAGGGATACACAGATACGCAGTATTTT. Translated: CSAHPGQGYTDTQYF.

V and J are TRBV20-1 and TRBJ1-5; 8 positions agree with TRBD1. After removal of 2 bases from V and 8 bases from J, the junction contained 8 bases not matched to a gene. The germline gives CDR1 DFQATT, CDR2 SNEGSKA (reference sequence). The CDR3 sequence is 14 residues long. As DNA, the CDR3 is TGCAGTGCTAGACCCGGACAGGGTCTTGAGCCCCAGCATTTT. It encodes CSARPGQGLEPQHF.

This clonotype has at least ten counts. The rearrangement uses TRBV30 and TRBJ1-1; D not resolved. CDR3 length: 13 residues. Germline V gene data show CDR1 as GTSNPN and CDR2 as SVGIG (reference sequence). Trimming shortened V by 3 bases and J by 2 bases, and 10 bases separated the two germline ends. The CDR3 DNA follows: TGTGCCTGGAGGCACGGGCCAAACACTGAAGCTTTCTTT. Its protein is CAWRHGPNTEAFF.

This clonotype was found many times. The genes are TRBV11-2 and TRBJ2-3, with D perhaps TRBD1 (5 bases). CDR3 size: 12 residues. V was trimmed by 6 bases and J by 6 bases, leaving 10 bases between them. Germline assignment: CDR1 SGHAT and CDR2 FQNNGV. The CDR3: CASRVGADTQYF. CDR3 coding DNA: TGTGCCAGCAGGGTAGGGGCGGATACGCAGTATTTT.

The chain recombines TRBV6-5 with TRBJ2-4; TRBD1 might be the D (5 bases). Looked up from germline, CDR1 is MNHEY and CDR2 is SVGAGI. The ends were cut back, 6 bases at V and 11 bases at J, with 17 bases in the middle. The CDR3 extends over 13 amino acids. CDR3 amino acids: CASRPTATDLQYF. The CDR3 DNA reads as TGTGCCAGCAGACCTACTGCGACAGATCTTCAGTACTTC.

This clonotype was counted many times. The chain has TRBV11-2 and TRBJ2-7, with D unclear. The CDR3 extends over 13 amino acids. Germline CDR1 and CDR2: SGHAT and FQNNGV. Trimming cost V 1 base and J 0 bases, with 4 bases left between them. The DNA of the CDR3 is TGTGCCAGCAGCTTAGGCGTCTCCTACGAGCAGTACTTC. This codes for CASSLGVSYEQYF.

This clonotype was recorded many times. The gene calls are TRBV29-1 and TRBJ1-2; 7 bases align to TRBD1. The CDR3 has 13 amino acids. With 4 bases clipped from V and 8 bases from J, the junction kept 10 bases outside the gene matches. CDR1 and CDR2 from the germline V gene are SQVTM and ANQGSEA. CDR3 in DNA: TGCAGCGTTGTATTAGGACAGGCCACGGGCTACACCTTC. Its protein is CSVVLGQATGYTF.

The rearrangement links TRBV6-5 to TRBJ2-7; D possibly uses TRBD1 or TRBD2 (6 bases each). Trimming took 0 bases from V and 3 from J, leaving 12 bases between them. The CDR3 is 15 amino acids. Germline CDR1 and CDR2: MNHEY and SVGAGI. The CDR3 loop is CASSYSPGAGYEQYF. The DNA of the CDR3 is TGTGCCAGCAGTTACTCCCCGGGGGCGGGCTACGAGCAGTACTTC.

This clonotype was observed many times. V gene TRBV20-1 combines with J gene TRBJ2-3; 8 nucleotides line up with TRBD2. Germline trimming cut 1 base from V and 8 bases from J; bases unmatched to any gene: 8. From germline, CDR1 is DFQATT and CDR2 SNEGSKA (reference sequence). This CDR3 spans 14 amino acids. The chain's CDR3 is CSARVSGGLGTQYF. CDR3 nucleotide sequence: TGCAGTGCTAGAGTCTCGGGGGGGCTCGGTACGCAGTATTTT.

This clonotype was seen at least ten times. The CDR3 sequence is CASSISGANVLTF. For the CDR3, the DNA is TGTGCCAGCAGCATTTCTGGGGCCAACGTCCTGACTTTC. The rearrangement joins TRBV7-8 to TRBJ2-6; D not certain. The CDR3 loop spans 13 amino acids. The germline CDR1 and CDR2 sequences are SGHVS and FQNEAQ. V was pared by 5 bases and J by 1 base, with 3 bases between. Together with reference TRBV7-8 and TRBJ2-6, the CDR3 gives the full variable domain: GAGVSQSPRYKVAKRGQDVALRCDPISGHVSLFWYQQALGQGPEFLTYFQNEAQLDKSGLPSDRFFAERPEGSVSTLKIQRTQQEDSAVYLCASSISGANVLTFGAGSRLTVL.

This clonotype was detected many times. The V and J genes are TRBV10-2 and TRBJ2-2, with D maybe TRBD2 (5 bases). The germline V gene encodes CDR1 WSHSY and CDR2 SAAADI. Trimming removed 6 bases at V and 7 bases at J, with 12 bases between. The CDR3 totals 13 residues. The CDR3 loop is CASRVGDGGELFF. DNA of the CDR3: TGCGCCAGCAGGGTGGGAGATGGCGGGGAGCTGTTTTTT.

This clonotype was counted between two and nine times. The chain couples TRBV5-1 to TRBJ2-1; D is unresolved. Germline lookup yields CDR1 SGHRS and CDR2 YFSETQ. The CDR3 runs to 12 residues. Trimming removed 2 bases from V and 6 bases from J, with 6 bases in between. CDR3 sequence (DNA): TGCGCCAGCAGCTTCTCTCCCAATGAGCAGTTCTTC. This sequence encodes CASSFSPNEQFF.

The chain is built from TRBV20-1 and TRBJ2-2; the match to TRBD2 covers 12 bases. V trimming: 1 base; J trimming: 1 base; junction bases outside the gene matches: 7. The CDR3 totals 18 residues. Germline V gene data show CDR1 as DFQATT and CDR2 as SNEGSKA (reference sequence). CDR3 nucleotide sequence: TGCAGTGCTAGAGGAAGACTAGCGGGGGAACAGAACACCGGGGAGCTGTTTTTT. Translating it yields CSARGRLAGEQNTGELFF.

This clonotype was found many times. Here the CDR3 reads CASSFSGGNTEAFF. Here the CDR3 DNA reads TGTGCCAGCAGCTTTTCAGGGGGGAACACTGAAGCTTTCTTT. The V and J genes are TRBV11-2 and TRBJ1-1, with 7 bases identical to TRBD1. Germline V gene data show CDR1 as SGHAT and CDR2 as FQNNGV. The trim removed 3 bases at V and 1 base at J, leaving 2 bases unmatched. The CDR3 has 14 residues.

A few counts support this clonotype. V gene TRBV9 combines with J gene TRBJ2-5; possibly TRBD2 for D (6 bases). The germline V and J ends were trimmed by 0 bases and 5 bases, with 14 bases remaining between them. Germline CDR1 and CDR2: SGDLS and YYNGEE. This CDR3 has 15 amino acids. The CDR3: CASSVGGGMWETQYF. The CDR3 region has the DNA TGTGCCAGCAGCGTAGGCGGCGGGATGTGGGAGACCCAGTACTTC.

The count of this clonotype is one. Compared with germline, one end of the junction differs, possibly owing to a read error. J is TRBJ2-3 and V is TRBV11-3, with a weak D call TRBD2 (7 bases). Per the germline V gene, CDR1 is SGHNT and CDR2 is YENEEA. The length of the CDR3 is 15 residues. CDR3 loop: CVSSSNPGGGDTQYF. The CDR3 nucleotides are TGTGTCAGCAGCTCCAACCCGGGGGGCGGAGATACGCAGTATTTT.

The chain employs TRBV20-1 and TRBJ1-2; D is uncertain. V lost 1 base and J lost 4, with 13 bases in between. This CDR3 is 14 amino acids long. CDR1 is DFQATT and CDR2 is SNEGSKA in the germline V gene (reference sequence). The CDR3 region is CSARGARKGYGYTF. CDR3 in DNA: TGCAGTGCTAGAGGGGCCCGCAAGGGCTATGGCTACACCTTC.

With regard to this clonotype: The junction and the germline gene differ at one end; a read error may be behind it. This chain uses TRBV18 with TRBJ2-3, with 11 positions matching TRBD2. The CDR3 contains 18 residues. CDR1 is KGHSH, CDR2 LQKENI, per germline. CDR3 loop: CVSSPPDRLAGGQDTQYF. CDR3 DNA sequence: TGTGTCAGCTCACCACCGGATCGCCTAGCGGGGGGACAGGATACGCAGTATTTT.

The chain has TRBV19 and TRBJ2-2; D is undetermined. This CDR3 is built from 17 residues. Germline-derived CDR1 and CDR2 are LNHDA and SQIVND (reference sequence). The V end lost 2 bases, the J end lost 0 bases, and 13 bases lay between the germline ends. The CDR3 region is CASSIIPTISNTGELFF. The CDR3 DNA follows: TGTGCCAGTAGTATAATTCCTACGATTTCGAACACCGGGGAGCTGTTTTTT.

This clonotype was detected ten times or more. The V and J genes are TRBV5-1 and TRBJ1-2, with 7 bases matching TRBD1. This CDR3 has 13 residues. Trimming removed 4 bases from V and 2 bases from J; junction bases left unmatched: 2. Germline lookup yields CDR1 SGHRS and CDR2 YFSETQ. CDR3 DNA: TGCGCCAGCAGCCAGGGACAGAACTATGGCTACACCTTC. This encodes CASSQGQNYGYTF.